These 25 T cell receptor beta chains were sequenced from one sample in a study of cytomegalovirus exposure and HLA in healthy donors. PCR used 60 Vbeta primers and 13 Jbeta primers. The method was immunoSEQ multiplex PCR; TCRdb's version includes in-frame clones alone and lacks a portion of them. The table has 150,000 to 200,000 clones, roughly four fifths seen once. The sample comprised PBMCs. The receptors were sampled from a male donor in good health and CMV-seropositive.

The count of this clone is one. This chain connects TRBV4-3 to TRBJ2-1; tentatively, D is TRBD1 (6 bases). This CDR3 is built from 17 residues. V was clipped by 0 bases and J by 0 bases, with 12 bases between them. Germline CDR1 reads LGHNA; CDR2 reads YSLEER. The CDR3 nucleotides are TGCGCCAGCAGCCAAGATCCGACAGGTTCCTCCTACAATGAGCAGTTCTTC. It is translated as CASSQDPTGSSYNEQFF.

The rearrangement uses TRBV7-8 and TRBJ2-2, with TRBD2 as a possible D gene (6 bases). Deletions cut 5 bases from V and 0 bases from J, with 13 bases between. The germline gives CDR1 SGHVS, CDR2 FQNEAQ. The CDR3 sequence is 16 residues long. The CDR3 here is CASSILAHANTGELFF. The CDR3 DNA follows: TGTGCCAGCAGCATCCTAGCGCACGCGAACACCGGGGAGCTGTTTTTT.

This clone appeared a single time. CDR3 nucleotide sequence: TGTGCCAGCAGCTTAGAGCTAGAGACCCAGTACTTC. Amino acid sequence: CASSLELETQYF. The chain carries TRBV7-9 and TRBJ2-5; D call uncertain. Germline CDR1 reads SEHNR; CDR2 reads FQNEAQ (reference sequence). Between the trimmed V and J ends, which lost 1 base and 4 bases, there was a span of 4 bases. This CDR3 spans 12 amino acids.

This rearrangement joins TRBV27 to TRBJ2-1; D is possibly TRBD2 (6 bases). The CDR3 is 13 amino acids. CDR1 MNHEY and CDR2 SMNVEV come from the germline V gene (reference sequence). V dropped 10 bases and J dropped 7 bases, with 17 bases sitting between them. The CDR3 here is CAIGGGSGNEQFF. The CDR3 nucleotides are TGTGCCATAGGTGGGGGGAGTGGTAATGAGCAGTTCTTC.

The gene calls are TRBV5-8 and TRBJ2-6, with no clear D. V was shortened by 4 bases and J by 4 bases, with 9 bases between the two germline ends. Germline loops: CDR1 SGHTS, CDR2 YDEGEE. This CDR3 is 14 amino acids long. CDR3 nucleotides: TGTGCCAGCAGCAATCCTTCGGGGGCCAACGTCCTGACTTTC. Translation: CASSNPSGANVLTF.

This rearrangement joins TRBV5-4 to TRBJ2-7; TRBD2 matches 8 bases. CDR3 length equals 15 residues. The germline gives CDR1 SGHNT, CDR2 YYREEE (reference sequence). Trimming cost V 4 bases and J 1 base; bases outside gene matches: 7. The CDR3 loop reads CASSVGTRGSYEQYF. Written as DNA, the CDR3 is TGTGCCAGCAGCGTTGGGACTAGAGGATCCTACGAGCAGTACTTC.

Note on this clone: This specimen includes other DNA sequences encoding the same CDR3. The CDR3 DNA sequence: TGTGCCTGGAGCCTGGGACAGATCTATGGCTACACCTTC. Protein: CAWSLGQIYGYTF. This chain links TRBV30 with TRBJ1-2; 7 bases are shared with TRBD1. CDR3 length: 13 residues. V trimming: 3 bases; J trimming: 4 bases; junction bases outside the gene matches: 5. Germline CDR1 and CDR2: GTSNPN and SVGIG (reference sequence).

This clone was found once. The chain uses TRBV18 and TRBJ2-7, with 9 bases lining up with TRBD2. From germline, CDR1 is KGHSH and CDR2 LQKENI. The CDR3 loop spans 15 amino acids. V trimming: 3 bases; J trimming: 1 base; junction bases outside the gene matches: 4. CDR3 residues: CASSPAGGPSYEQYF. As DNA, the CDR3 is TGTGCCAGCTCACCTGCGGGAGGGCCTTCCTACGAGCAGTACTTC.

The CDR3 loop reads CASRQGNSNQPQHF. CDR3 nucleotide sequence: TGTGCCAGCAGGCAGGGGAACAGCAATCAGCCCCAGCATTTT. The rearrangement links TRBV6-5 to TRBJ1-5; perhaps TRBD1 as D (6 bases). CDR1 and CDR2 (germline): MNHEY, SVGAGI. Trimming pared 6 bases from V and 1 base from J, leaving 10 bases between. CDR3 length: 14 amino acids.

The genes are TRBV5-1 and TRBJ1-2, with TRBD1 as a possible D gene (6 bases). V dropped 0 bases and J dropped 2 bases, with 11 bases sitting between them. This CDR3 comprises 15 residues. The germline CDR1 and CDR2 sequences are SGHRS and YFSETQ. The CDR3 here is CASSLEAGANYGYTF. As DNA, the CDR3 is TGCGCCAGCAGCTTGGAGGCAGGGGCCAACTATGGCTACACCTTC.

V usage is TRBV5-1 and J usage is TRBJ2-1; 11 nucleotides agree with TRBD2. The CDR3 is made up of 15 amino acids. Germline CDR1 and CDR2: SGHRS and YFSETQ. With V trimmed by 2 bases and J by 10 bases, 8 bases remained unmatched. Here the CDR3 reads CASSFGTSGAGEQFF. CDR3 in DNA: TGCGCCAGCAGCTTCGGGACTAGCGGAGCGGGGGAGCAGTTCTTC.

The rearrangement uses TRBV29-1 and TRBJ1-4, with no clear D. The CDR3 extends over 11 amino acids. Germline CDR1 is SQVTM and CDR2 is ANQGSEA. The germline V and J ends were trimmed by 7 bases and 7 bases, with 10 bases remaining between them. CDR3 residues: CSARYFEKLFF. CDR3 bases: TGCAGCGCGCGTTATTTTGAAAAACTGTTTTTT.

CDR3: CASSPGRDPYNEQFF. The CDR3, as DNA: TGTGCCAGCAGCCCAGGGCGGGACCCCTACAATGAGCAGTTCTTC. The chain uses TRBV7-9 and TRBJ2-1; a weak D match, TRBD2 (6 bases). Per the germline V gene, CDR1 is SEHNR and CDR2 is FQNEAQ (reference sequence). The CDR3 consists of 15 residues. Between the trimmed V and J ends, which lost 5 bases and 2 bases, there was a span of 13 bases.

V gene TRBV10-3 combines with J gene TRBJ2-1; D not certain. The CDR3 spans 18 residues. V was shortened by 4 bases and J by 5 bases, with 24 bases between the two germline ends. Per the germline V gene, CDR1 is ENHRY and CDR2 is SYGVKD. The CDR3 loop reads CAISGPPSGGGVHNEQFF. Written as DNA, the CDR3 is TGTGCCATCAGTGGGCCCCCTTCGGGTGGCGGCGTTCACAATGAGCAGTTCTTC.

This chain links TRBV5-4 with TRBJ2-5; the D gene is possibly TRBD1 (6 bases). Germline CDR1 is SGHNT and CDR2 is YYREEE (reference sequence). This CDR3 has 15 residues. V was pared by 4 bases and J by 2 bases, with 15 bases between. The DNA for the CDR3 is TGTGCCAGCAGCCTCCCCGGGACAAAGCAAGAGACCCAGTACTTC. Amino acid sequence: CASSLPGTKQETQYF.

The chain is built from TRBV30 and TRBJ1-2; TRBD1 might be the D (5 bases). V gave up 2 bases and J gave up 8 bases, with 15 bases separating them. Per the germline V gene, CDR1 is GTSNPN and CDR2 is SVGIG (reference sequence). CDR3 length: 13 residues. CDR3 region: CAWSPLRGGGYTF. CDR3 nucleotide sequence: TGTGCCTGGAGTCCCCTGAGGGGAGGAGGCTACACCTTC.

The CDR3 region has the DNA TGTGCCAGCAGCTCTCTGGACAGGGGGCCTGAAAAACTGTTTTTT. Its protein product is CASSSLDRGPEKLFF. The chain is built from TRBV5-4 and TRBJ1-4; TRBD1 matches at 11 bases. V was clipped by 3 bases and J by 7 bases; unmatched bases: 5. Germline values: CDR1 SGHNT, CDR2 YYREEE (reference sequence). This CDR3 has 15 residues. Together with reference TRBV5-4 and TRBJ1-4, the CDR3 gives the full variable domain: ETGVTQSPTHLIKTRGQQVTLRCSSQSGHNTVSWYQQALGQGPQFIFQYYREEENGRGNFPPRFSGLQFPNYSSELNVNALELDDSALYLCASSSLDRGPEKLFFGSGTQLSVL.

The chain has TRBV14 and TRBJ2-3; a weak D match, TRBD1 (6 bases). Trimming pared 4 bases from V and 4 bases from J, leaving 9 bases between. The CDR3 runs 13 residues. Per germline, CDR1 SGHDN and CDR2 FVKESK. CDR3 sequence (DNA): TGTGCCAGCAGCCTAGCAGGGGCAGATACGCAGTATTTT. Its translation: CASSLAGADTQYF. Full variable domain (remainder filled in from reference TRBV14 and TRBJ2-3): EAGVTQFPSHSVIEKGQTVTLRCDPISGHDNLYWYRRVMGKEIKFLLHFVKESKQDESGMPNNRFLAERTGGTYSTLKVQPAELEDSGVYFCASSLAGADTQYFGPGTRLTVL.

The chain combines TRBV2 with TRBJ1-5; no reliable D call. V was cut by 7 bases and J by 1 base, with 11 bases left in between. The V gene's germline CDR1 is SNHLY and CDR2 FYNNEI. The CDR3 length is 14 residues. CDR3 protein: CASMTGVSNQPQHF. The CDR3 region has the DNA TGTGCCAGCATGACCGGGGTAAGCAATCAGCCCCAGCATTTT.

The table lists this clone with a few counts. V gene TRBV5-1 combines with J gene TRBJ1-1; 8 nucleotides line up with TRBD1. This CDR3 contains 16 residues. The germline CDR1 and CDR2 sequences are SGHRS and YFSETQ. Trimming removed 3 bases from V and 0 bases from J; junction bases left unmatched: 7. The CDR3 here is CASSSHTGGMNTEAFF. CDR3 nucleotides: TGCGCCAGCAGCTCTCACACAGGGGGGATGAACACTGAAGCTTTCTTT.

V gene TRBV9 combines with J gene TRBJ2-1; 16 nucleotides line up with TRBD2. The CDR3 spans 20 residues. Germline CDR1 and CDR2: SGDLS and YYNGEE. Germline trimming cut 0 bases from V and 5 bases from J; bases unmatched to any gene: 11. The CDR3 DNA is TGTGCCAGCAGCGTAGGACCCGGGACTAGCGGGGGGGGACTTAACAATGAGCAGTTCTTC. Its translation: CASSVGPGTSGGGLNNEQFF.

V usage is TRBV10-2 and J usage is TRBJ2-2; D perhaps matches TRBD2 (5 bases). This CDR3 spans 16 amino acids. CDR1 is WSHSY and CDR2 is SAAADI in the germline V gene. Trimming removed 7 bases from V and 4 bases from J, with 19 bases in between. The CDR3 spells CASKDSPRTVTGELFF. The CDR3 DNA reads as TGCGCCAGCAAGGACTCGCCGCGTACCGTCACCGGGGAGCTGTTTTTT.

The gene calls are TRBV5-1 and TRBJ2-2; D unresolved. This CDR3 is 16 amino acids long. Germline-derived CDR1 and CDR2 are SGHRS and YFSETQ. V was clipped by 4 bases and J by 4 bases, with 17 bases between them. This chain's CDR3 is CASSPLFGFGTGELFF. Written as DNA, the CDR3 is TGCGCCAGCAGCCCGCTTTTCGGGTTTGGCACCGGGGAGCTGTTTTTT.

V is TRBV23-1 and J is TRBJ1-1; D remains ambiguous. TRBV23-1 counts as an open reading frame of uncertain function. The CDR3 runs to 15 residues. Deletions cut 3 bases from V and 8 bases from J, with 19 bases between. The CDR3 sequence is CASSHFRHPGLEAFF. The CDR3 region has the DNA TGCGCCAGCAGTCACTTCCGACACCCAGGCTTGGAAGCTTTCTTT.

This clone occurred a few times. The CDR3 bases are TGCGCCAGCAGCCCCTTCGCCGGGGGAGACGGCTATGGCTACACCTTC. Amino acid sequence: CASSPFAGGDGYGYTF. The V and J genes are TRBV4-1 and TRBJ1-2; possibly TRBD1 for D (5 bases). V lost 4 bases, J lost 4 bases, and 19 bases lay in between. The CDR3 runs to 16 residues. Germline loops: CDR1 MGHRA, CDR2 YSYEKL.